The clone carrying this T cell receptor beta chain was counted only a few times. The antigen is undetermined. This sample was included in a study of cytomegalovirus exposure and HLA in healthy donors. The study's findings and limits: Fewer N-insertions (relative to the approximately 700-donor mean) were reportedly seen in an Asian-associated ancestry cluster in a later analysis. There were some public TCRs occurring in many donors, but most TCR sequences were rare. A later analysis, which compared TCR beta chains of equal frequency, found the HLA-associated ones more clonally expanded. Presence/absence analyses treated sequencing depth as roughly uniform across donors.

The germline gives CDR1 MNHNY, CDR2 SVGAGI (reference sequence). J was trimmed by 4 bases and V by 4 bases; bases with no gene match: 9. The length of the CDR3 is 15 residues. Primers for the PCR totalled 60 Vbeta and 13 Jbeta. Assay used: immunoSEQ multiplex PCR; TCRdb lists only in-frame clones, some missing. The sample contains tens of thousands of clones, around 75% of which appear only once. The clonotype originates from a man aged 55 to 70 in good health and CMV-seropositive. The chain has TRBV6-6 and TRBJ1-2, with 7 bases that match TRBD1. Material for sequencing was PBMCs. The CDR3 region is CASSSQTGTIYGYTF. In DNA form, the CDR3 reads TGTGCCAGCAGTTCCCAGACAGGGACGATCTATGGCTACACCTTC.